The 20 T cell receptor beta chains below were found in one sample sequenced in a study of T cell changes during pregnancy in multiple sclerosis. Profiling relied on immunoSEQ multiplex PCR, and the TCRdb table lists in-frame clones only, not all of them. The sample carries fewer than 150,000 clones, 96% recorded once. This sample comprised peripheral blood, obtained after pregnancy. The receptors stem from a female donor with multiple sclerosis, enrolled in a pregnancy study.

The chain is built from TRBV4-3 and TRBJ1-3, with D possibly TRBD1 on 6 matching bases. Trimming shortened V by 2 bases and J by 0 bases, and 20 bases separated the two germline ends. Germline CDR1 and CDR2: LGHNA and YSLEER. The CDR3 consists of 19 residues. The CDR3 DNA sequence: TGCGCCAGCAGCCAAACGGCAAATGGACAGAGAATCTCTGGAAACACCATATATTTT. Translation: CASSQTANGQRISGNTIYF.

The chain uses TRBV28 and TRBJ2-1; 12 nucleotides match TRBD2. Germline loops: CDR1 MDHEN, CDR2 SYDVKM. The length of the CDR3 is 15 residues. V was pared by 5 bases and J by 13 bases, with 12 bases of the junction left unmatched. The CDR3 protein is CASSAIPGLAGNQFF. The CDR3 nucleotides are TGTGCCAGCAGTGCGATCCCGGGACTAGCGGGCAACCAGTTCTTC.

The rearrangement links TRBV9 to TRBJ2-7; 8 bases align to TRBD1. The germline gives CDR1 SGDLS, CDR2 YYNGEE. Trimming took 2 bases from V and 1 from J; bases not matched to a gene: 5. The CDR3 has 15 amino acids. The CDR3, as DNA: TGTGCCAGCAGCGTCGGGCAGGGGGCTTCCTACGAGCAGTACTTC. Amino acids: CASSVGQGASYEQYF.

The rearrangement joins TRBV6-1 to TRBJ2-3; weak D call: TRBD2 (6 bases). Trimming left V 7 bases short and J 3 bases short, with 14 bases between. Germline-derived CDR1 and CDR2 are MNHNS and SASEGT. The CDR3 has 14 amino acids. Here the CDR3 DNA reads TGTGCCAGCACGTCGGGGGAGTGGACAGATACGCAGTATTTT. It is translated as CASTSGEWTDTQYF.

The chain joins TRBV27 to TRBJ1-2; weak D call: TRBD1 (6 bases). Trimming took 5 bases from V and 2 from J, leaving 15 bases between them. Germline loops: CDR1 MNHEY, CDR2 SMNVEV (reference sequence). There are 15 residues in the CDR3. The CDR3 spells CASSKRFGQNYGYTF. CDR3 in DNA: TGTGCCAGCAGTAAGCGATTCGGACAGAACTATGGCTACACCTTC.

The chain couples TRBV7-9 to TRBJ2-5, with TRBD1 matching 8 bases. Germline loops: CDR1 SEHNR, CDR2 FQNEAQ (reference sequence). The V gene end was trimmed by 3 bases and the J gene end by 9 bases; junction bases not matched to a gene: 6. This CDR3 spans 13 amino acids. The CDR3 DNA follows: TGTGCCAGCAGCTTGACGGACAGGGATGCCCAGTACTTC. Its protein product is CASSLTDRDAQYF.

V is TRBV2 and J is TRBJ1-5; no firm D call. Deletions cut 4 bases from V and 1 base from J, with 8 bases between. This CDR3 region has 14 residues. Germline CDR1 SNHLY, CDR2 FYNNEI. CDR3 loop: CASSVEGSNQPQHF. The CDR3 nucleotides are TGTGCCAGCAGTGTGGAGGGAAGCAATCAGCCCCAGCATTTT.

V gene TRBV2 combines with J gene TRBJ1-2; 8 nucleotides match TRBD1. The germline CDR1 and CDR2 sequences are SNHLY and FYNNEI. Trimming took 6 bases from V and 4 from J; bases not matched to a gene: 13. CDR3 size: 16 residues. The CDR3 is CASREDRVLSGYGYTF. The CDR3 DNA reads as TGTGCCAGCAGGGAGGACAGGGTACTCTCCGGCTATGGCTACACCTTC. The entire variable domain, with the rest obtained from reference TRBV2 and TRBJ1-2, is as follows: EPEVTQTPSHQVTQMGQEVILRCVPISNHLYFYWYRQILGQKVEFLVSFYNNEISEKSEIFDDQFSVERPDGSNFTLKIRSTKLEDSAMYFCASREDRVLSGYGYTFGSGTRLTVV.

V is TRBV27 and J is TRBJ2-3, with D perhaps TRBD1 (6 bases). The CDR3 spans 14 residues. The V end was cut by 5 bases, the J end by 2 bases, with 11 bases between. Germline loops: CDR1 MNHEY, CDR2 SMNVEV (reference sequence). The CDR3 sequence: CASSRDIFTDTQYF. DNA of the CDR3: TGTGCCAGCAGTAGGGACATCTTCACAGATACGCAGTATTTT.

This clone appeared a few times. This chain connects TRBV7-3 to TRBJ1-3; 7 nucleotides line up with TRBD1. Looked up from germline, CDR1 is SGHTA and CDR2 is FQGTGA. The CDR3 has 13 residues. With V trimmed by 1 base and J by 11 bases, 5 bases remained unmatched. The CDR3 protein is CASSLKRDSAIYF. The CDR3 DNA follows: TGTGCCAGCAGCTTAAAGAGGGACAGCGCCATATATTTT.

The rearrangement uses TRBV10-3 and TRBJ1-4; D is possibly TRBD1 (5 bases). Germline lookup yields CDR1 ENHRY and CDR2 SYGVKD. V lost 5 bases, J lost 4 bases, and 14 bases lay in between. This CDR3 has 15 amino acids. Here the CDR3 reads CAISSGGGDNEKLFF. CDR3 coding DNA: TGTGCCATCAGTTCGGGGGGGGGTGATAATGAAAAACTGTTTTTT.

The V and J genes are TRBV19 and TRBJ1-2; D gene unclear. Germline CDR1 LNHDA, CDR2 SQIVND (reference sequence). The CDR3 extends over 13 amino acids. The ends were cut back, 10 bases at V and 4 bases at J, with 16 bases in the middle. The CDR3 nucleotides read TGTGCCACTGCTGCGATAGGCGGCTATGGCTACACCTTC. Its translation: CATAAIGGYGYTF.

The CDR3 region has the DNA TGTGCCAGCAGCCCTGGACCGGGATTAACAGATACGCAGTATTTT. Translating it yields CASSPGPGLTDTQYF. V is TRBV7-9 and J is TRBJ2-3; D perhaps matches TRBD2 (5 bases). The V and J ends lost 5 bases and 3 bases respectively, with 15 bases between them. The germline CDR1 and CDR2 sequences are SEHNR and FQNEAQ (reference sequence). The CDR3 runs 15 residues.

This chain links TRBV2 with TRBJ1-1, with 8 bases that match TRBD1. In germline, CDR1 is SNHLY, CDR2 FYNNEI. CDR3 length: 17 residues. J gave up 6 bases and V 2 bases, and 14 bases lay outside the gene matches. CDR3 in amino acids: CASSEYGGQGAFPEAFF. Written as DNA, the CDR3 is TGTGCCAGCAGTGAATACGGTGGGCAGGGGGCTTTCCCTGAAGCTTTCTTT.

The CDR3 region is CATGGRNEKLFF. The CDR3 DNA follows: TGTGCCACAGGGGGCAGGAATGAAAAACTGTTTTTT. V gene TRBV10-3 combines with J gene TRBJ1-4, with TRBD1 matching 8 bases. The CDR3 sequence is 12 residues long. J lost 5 bases, V lost 10 bases, and 3 bases had no gene match. Germline CDR1 reads ENHRY; CDR2 reads SYGVKD.

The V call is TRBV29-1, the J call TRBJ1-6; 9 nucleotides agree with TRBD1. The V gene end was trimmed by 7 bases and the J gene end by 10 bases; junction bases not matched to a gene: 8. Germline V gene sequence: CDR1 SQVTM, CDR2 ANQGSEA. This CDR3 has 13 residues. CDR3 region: CSAGDREGSPLHF. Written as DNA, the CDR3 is TGCAGCGCTGGGGACAGGGAAGGCTCACCCCTCCACTTT.

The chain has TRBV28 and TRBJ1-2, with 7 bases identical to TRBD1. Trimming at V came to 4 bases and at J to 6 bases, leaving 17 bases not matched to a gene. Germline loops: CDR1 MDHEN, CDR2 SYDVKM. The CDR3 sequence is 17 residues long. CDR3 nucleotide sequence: TGTGCCAGCAGTTCCCGGTGGGCAGGGGGTTTTTATGATGGCTACACCTTC. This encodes CASSSRWAGGFYDGYTF.

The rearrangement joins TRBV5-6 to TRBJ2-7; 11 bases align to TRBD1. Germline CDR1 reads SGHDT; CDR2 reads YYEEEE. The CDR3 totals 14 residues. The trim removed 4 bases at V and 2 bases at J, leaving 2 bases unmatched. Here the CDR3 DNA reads TGTGCCAGCAGCCCGGGACAGGGGGCCTACGAGCAGTACTTC. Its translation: CASSPGQGAYEQYF.

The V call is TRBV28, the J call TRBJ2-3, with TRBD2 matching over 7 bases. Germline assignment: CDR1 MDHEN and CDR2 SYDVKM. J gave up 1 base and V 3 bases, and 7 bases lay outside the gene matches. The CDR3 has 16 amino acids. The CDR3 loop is CASSLWAGVGTDTQYF. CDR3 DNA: TGTGCCAGCAGTTTGTGGGCGGGAGTGGGCACAGATACGCAGTATTTT.

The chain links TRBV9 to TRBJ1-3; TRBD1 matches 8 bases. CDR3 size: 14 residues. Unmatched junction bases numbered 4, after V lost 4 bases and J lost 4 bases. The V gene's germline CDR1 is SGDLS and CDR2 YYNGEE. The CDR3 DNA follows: TGTGCCAGCAGCCCTGACAGGGGAGGAAACACCATATATTTT. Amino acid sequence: CASSPDRGGNTIYF.